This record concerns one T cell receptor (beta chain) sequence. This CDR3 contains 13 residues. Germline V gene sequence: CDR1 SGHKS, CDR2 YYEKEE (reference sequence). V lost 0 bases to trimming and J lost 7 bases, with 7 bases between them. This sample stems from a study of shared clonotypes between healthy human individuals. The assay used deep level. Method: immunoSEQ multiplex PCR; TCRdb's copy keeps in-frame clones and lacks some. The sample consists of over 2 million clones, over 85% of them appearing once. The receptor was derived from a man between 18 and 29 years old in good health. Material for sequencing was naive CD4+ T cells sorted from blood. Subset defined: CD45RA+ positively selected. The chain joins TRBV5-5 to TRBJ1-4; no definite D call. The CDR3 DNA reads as TGTGCCAGCAGCTTGGCCTCCACTGAAAAACTGTTTTTT. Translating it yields CASSLASTEKLFF.